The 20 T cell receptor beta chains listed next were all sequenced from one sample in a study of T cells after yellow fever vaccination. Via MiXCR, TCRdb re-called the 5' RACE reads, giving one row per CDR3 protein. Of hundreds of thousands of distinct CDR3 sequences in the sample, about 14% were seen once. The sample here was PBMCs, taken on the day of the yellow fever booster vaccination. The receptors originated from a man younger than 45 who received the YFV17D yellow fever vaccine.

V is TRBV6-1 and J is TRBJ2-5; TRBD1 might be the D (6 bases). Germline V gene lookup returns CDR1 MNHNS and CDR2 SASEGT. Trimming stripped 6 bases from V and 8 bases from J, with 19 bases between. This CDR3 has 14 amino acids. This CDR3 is CASSTGQTLGTQYF. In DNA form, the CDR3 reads TGTGCCAGCAGCACGGGACAAACTTTAGGAACCCAGTACTTC.

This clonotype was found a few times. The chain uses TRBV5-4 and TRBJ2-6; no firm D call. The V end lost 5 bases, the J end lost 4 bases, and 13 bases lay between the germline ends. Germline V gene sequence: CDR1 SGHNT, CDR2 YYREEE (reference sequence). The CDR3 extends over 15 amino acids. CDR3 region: CASRWVDPGANVLTF. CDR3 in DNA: TGTGCCAGCAGGTGGGTCGACCCGGGGGCCAACGTCCTGACTTTC.

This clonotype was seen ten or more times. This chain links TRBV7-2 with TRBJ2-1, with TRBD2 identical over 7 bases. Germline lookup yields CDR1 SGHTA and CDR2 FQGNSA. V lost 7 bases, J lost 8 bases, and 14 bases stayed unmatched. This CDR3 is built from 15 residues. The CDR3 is CASNLAANPRHEQFF. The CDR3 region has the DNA TGTGCCAGCAACCTAGCGGCCAATCCTAGGCATGAGCAGTTCTTC.

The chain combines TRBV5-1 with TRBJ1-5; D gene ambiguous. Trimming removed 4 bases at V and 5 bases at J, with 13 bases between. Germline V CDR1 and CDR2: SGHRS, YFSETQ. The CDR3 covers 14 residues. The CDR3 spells CASSPGPRDQPQHF. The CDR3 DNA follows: TGCGCCAGCAGCCCCGGGCCTAGGGATCAGCCCCAGCATTTT.

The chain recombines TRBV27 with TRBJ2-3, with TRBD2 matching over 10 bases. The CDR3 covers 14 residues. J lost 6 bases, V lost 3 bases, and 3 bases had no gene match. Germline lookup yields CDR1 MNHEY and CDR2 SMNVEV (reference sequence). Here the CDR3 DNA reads TGTGCCAGCAGTTTCGAGCGGGAGGGGGATACGCAGTATTTT. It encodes CASSFEREGDTQYF.

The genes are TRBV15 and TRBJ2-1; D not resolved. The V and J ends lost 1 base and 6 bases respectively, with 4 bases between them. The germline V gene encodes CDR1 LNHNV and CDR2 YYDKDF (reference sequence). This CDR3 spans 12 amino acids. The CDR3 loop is CATSRAGNEQFF. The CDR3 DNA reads TGTGCCACCAGCAGAGCGGGCAATGAGCAGTTCTTC. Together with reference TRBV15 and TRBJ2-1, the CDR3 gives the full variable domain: DAMVIQNPRYQVTQFGKPVTLSCSQTLNHNVMYWYQQKSSQAPKLLFHYYDKDFNNEADTPDNFQSRRPNTSFCFLDIRSPGLGDTAMYLCATSRAGNEQFFGPGTRLTVL.

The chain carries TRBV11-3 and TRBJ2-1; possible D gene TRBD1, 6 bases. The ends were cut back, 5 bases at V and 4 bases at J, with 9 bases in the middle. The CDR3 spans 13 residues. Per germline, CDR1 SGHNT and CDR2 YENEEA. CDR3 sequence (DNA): TGTGCCAGCAGCGACAGGTTTTACAATGAGCAGTTCTTC. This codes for CASSDRFYNEQFF.

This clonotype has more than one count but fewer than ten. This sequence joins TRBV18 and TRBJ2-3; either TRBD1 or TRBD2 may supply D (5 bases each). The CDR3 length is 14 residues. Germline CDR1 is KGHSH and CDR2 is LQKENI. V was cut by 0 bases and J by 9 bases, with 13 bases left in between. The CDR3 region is CASSPPAARETQYF. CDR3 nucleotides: TGTGCCAGCTCACCACCAGCTGCCAGGGAGACGCAGTATTTT.

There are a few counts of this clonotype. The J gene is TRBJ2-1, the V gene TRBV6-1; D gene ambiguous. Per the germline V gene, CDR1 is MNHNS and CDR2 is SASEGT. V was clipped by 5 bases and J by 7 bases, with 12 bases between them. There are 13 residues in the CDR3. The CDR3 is CASSPGPRNEQFF. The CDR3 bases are TGTGCCAGCAGTCCCGGGCCAAGGAATGAGCAGTTCTTC.

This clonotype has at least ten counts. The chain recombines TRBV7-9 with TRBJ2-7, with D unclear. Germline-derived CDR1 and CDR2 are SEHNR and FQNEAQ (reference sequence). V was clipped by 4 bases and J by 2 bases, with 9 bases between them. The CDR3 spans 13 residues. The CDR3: CASSSPSTYEQYF. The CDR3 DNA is TGTGCCAGCAGCTCGCCGTCCACCTACGAGCAGTACTTC.

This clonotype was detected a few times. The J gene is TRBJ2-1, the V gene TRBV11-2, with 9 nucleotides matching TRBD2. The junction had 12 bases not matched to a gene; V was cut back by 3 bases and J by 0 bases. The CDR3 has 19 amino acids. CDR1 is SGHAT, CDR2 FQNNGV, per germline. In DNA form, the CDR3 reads TGTGCCAGCAGCTTTGGGACTAGCCGGGGGACTCCCTCCTACAATGAGCAGTTCTTC. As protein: CASSFGTSRGTPSYNEQFF.

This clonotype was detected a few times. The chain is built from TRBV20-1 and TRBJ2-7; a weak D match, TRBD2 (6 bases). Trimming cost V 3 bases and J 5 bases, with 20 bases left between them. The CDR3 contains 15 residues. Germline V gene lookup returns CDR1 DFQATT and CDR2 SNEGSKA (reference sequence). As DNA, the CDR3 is TGCAGTGCTAGTGTGCTATCCGGGAGAGGGGACGAGCAGTACTTC. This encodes CSASVLSGRGDEQYF.

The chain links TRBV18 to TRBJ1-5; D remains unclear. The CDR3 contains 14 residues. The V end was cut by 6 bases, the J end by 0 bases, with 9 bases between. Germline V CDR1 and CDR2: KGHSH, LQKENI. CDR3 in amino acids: CASSWADSNQPQHF. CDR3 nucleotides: TGTGCCAGCTCGTGGGCCGATAGCAATCAGCCCCAGCATTTT. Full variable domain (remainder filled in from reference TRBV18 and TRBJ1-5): NAGVMQNPRHLVRRRGQEARLRCSPMKGHSHVYWYRQLPEEGLKFMVYLQKENIIDESGMPKERFSAEFPKEGPSILRIQQVVRGDSAAYFCASSWADSNQPQHFGDGTRLSIL.

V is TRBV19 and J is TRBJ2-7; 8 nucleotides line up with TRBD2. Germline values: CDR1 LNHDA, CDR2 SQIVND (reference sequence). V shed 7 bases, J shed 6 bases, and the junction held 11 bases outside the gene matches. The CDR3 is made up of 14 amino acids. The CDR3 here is CASTPGTRRGEQYF. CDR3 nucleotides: TGTGCCAGTACCCCCGGGACTAGGCGGGGCGAGCAGTACTTC.

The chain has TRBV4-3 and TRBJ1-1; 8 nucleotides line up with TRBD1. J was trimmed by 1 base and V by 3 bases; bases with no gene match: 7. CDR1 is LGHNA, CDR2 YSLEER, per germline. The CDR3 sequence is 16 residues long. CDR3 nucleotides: TGCGCCAGCAGCCAGACTTTTGGGACAGGGAACACTGAAGCTTTCTTT. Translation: CASSQTFGTGNTEAFF.

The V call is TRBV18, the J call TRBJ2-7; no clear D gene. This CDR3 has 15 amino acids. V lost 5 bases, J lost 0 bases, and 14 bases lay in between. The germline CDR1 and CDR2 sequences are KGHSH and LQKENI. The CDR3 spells CASSSRTRSSYEQYF. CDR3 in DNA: TGTGCCAGCTCATCTCGGACGCGGAGCTCCTACGAGCAGTACTTC. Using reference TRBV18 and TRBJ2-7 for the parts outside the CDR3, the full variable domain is NAGVMQNPRHLVRRRGQEARLRCSPMKGHSHVYWYRQLPEEGLKFMVYLQKENIIDESGMPKERFSAEFPKEGPSILRIQQVVRGDSAAYFCASSSRTRSSYEQYFGPGTRLTVT.

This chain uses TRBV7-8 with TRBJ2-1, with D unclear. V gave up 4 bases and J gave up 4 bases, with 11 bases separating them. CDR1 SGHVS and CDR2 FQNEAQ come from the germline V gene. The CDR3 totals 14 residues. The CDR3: CASSSVRGYNEQFF. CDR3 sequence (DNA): TGTGCCAGCAGCTCAGTACGAGGTTACAATGAGCAGTTCTTC.

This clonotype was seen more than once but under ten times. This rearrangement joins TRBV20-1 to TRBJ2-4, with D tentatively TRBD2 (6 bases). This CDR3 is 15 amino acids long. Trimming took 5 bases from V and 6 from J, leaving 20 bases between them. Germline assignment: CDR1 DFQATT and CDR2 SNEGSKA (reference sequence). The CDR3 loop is CSAPQKVGGGNIQYF. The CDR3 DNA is TGCAGTGCTCCCCAGAAGGTCGGGGGTGGAAACATTCAGTACTTC.

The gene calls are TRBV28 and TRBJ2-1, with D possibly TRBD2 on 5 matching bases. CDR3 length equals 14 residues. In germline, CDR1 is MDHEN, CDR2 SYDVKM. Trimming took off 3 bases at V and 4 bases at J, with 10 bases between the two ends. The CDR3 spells CASSLLAAYNEQFF. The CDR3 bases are TGTGCCAGCAGTTTGCTAGCAGCGTACAATGAGCAGTTCTTC. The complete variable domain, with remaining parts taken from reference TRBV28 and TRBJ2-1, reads DVKVTQSSRYLVKRTGEKVFLECVQDMDHENMFWYRQDPGLGLRLIYFSYDVKMKEKGDIPEGYSVSREKKERFSLILESASTNQTSMYLCASSLLAAYNEQFFGPGTRLTVL.

The CDR3 spells CAWTSFGNQPQHF. CDR3 nucleotide sequence: TGTGCCTGGACCAGTTTTGGCAATCAGCCCCAGCATTTT. The chain is built from TRBV30 and TRBJ1-5; D gene ambiguous. V was trimmed by 4 bases and J by 2 bases, leaving 9 bases between them. Germline V CDR1 and CDR2: GTSNPN, SVGIG (reference sequence). The CDR3 has 13 amino acids.